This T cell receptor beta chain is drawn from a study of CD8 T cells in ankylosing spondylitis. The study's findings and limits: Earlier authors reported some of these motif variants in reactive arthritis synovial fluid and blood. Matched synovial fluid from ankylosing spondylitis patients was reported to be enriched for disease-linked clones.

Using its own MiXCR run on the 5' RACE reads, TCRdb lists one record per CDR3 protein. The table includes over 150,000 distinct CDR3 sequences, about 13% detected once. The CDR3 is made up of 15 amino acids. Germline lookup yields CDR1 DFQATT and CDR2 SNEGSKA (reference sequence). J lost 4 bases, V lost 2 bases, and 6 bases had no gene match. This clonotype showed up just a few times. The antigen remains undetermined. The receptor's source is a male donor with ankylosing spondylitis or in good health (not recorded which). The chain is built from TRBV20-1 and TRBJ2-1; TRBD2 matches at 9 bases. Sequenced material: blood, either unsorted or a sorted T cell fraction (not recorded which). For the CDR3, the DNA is TGCAGTGCTAGACCCACTAGCGGGCTTTACAATGAGCAGTTCTTC. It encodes CSARPTSGLYNEQFF.